One T cell receptor beta chain is described in this entry. This clone appeared a few times. It has no known antigen specificity. No clone much larger than this one lies a single base away; base qualities are absent. The immunoSEQ Assay, a bias-controlled multiplex PCR, was used to amplify TCRbeta CDR3 regions from genomic DNA. For the original study's pipeline: Within the assay, amplification of reference gene primers was used to estimate how many nucleated cells each sample contained. To quantify the absolute abundance of each unique TCRbeta CDR3 rearrangement, sequence reads were collapsed and filtered. For each sample, productive Simpson clonality was calculated as the square root of Simpson's diversity index over productive rearrangements. In its TCRdb copy, this immuneACCESS table keeps in-frame sequences only and misses some clones. Where compared with another copy, unresolved V genes explain less than half of these, and the others have no known cause. The V and J calls and clone size were taken over from that table, and D and trimming were inferred from the DNA. The sample yields 180,000 or so clones; around 85% were counted once. 6.2% of the sample belongs to the ten largest clones.

This specimen belongs to a study of blood T cell repertoires in COVID-19 (dated by TCRdb to about 2020). Describing the broader study: Collaborator samples came from the United States, Italy and Spain and covered acute and convalescent phases of COVID-19. The samples were drawn from the first 160 participants of the ongoing ImmuneRACE study and from 950 to 1,500 subjects provided by 6 global collaborators. Where available, HLA class I and class II types were taken from metadata supplied by the sample provider and were not determined by assay-based typing. The material from the prospective study consisted of cDNA or gDNA derived from T cells, B-cell-depleted T cells, or PBMCs. The dataset comprised deeply sampled blood TCRbeta repertoires from subjects exposed to, actively infected with, or recovered from COVID-19. The repertoires were released in a freely available public database intended as a resource for research on the immune response to SARS-CoV-2. Sample metadata almost always included a de-identified subject ID, COVID-19 status, age in years and sex. The investigation overall reported the following: The quantity of clinical and demographic metadata differed by source and by participant and was supplied without curation.

Enrolling through a virtual design, the prospective study's participants ranged in age from roughly 18 to 95 years and lived across some 23 United States geographic areas. To assign participants to cohorts, the prospective study relied on clinical history that participants themselves reported in a screening survey and a study questionnaire. Recovered participants in ImmuneRACE Cohort 3 were defined by two consecutive negative NP/OP PCR tests, clearance by a healthcare professional, or resolution of symptoms. In the prospective study, whole blood, serum and a nasopharyngeal or oropharyngeal swab were collected from each participant by mobile phlebotomists. Participants in the prospective study had the option to provide additional blood draws and questionnaires over a roughly two-month period. Before DNA extraction, prospective study blood samples were shipped either frozen or at room temperature.

Based on the germline V gene, the CDR1 and CDR2 sequences are SGHDN and FVKESK. The CDR3 runs 15 amino acids, cysteine and phenylalanine included. Only the CDR3 part of the read is kept: 45 bases, read in frame from the first base. V is trimmed back by 4 bases and J by 2 bases, and the junction contains 2 bases that no gene match accounts for. The sequence is built from TRBV14 and TRBJ2-6, with 7 bases matching TRBD1. This sequence was found in a man aged 40-55 years who had recovered from COVID-19. What was sequenced was PBMCs or T cells enriched from blood (not recorded which). The CDR3 sequence is CASSRTGTGANVLTF. The nucleotide sequence is given as TGTGCCAGCAGCCGGACAGGAACTGGGGCCAACGTCCTGACTTTC.